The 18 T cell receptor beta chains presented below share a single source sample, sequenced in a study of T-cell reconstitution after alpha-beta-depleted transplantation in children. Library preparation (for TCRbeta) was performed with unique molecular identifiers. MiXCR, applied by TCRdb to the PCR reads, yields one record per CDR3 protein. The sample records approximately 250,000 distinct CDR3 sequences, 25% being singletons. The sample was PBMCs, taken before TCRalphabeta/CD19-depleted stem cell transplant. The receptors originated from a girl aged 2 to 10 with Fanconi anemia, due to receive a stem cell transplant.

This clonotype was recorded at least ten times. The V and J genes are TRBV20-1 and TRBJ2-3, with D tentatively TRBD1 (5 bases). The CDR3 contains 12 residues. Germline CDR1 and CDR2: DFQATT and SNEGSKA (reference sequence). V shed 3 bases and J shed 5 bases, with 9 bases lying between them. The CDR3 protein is CSARGRLDTQYF. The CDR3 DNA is TGCAGTGCTAGGGGGCGACTAGATACGCAGTATTTT.

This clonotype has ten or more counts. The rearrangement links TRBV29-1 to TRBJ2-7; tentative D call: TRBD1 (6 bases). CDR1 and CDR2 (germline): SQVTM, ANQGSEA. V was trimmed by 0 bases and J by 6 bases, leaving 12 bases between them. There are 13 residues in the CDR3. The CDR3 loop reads CSVEDRDRSEQYF. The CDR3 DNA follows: TGCAGCGTTGAAGATCGCGACAGGTCCGAGCAGTACTTC.

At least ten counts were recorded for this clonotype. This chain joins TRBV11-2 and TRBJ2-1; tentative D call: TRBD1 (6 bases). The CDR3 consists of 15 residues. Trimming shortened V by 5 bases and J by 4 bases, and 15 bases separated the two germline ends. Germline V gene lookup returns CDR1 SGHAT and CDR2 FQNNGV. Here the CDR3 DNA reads TGTGCCAGCAGCCACACTAGGGGGAATTACAATGAGCAGTTCTTC. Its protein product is CASSHTRGNYNEQFF.

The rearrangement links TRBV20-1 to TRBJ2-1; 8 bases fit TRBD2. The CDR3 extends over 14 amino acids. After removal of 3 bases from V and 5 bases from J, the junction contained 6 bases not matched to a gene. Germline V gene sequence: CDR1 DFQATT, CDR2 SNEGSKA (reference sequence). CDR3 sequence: CSASGRAGDNEQFF. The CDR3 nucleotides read TGCAGTGCTAGCGGGAGGGCCGGCGACAATGAGCAGTTCTTC.

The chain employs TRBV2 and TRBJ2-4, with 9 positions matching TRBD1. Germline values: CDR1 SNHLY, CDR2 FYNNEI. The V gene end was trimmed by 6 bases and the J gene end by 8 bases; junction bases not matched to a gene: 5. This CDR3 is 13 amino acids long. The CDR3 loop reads CASSGQGLDIQYF. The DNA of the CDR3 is TGTGCCAGCAGCGGACAGGGGTTGGACATTCAGTACTTC.

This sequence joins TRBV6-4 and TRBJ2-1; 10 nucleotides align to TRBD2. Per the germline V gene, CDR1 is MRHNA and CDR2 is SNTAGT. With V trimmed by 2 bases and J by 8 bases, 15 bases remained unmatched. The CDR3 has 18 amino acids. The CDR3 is CASSDRLAGDRPGYEQFF. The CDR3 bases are TGTGCCAGCAGTGACAGGCTAGCGGGAGACCGGCCGGGATATGAGCAGTTCTTC.

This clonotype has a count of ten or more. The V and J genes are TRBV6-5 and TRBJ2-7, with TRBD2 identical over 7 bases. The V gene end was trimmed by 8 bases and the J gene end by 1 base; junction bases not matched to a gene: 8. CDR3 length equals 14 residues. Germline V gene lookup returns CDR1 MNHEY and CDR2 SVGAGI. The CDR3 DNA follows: TGTGCCAGCGTCGGGGGGTTCACTTCCTACGAGCAGTACTTC. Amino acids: CASVGGFTSYEQYF.

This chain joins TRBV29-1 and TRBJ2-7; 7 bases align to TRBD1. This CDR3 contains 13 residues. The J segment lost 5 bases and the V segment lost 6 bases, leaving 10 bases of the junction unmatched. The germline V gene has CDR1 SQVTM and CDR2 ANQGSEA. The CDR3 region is CSVGDRWINEQYF. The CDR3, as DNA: TGCAGCGTAGGGGACAGATGGATCAACGAGCAGTACTTC.

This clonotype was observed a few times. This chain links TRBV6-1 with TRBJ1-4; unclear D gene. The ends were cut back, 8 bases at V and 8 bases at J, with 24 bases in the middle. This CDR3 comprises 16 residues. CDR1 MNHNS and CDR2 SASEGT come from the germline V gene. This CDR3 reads CASRLRPVTSGEKLFF. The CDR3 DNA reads TGTGCCAGCCGTCTCCGCCCGGTTACATCGGGGGAAAAACTGTTTTTT.

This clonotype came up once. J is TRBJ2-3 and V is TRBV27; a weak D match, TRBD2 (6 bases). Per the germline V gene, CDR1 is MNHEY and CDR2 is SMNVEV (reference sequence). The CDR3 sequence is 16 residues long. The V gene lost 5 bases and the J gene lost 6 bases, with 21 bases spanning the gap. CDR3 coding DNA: TGTGCCAGCAGTAAGGCGTGGCGGGGCCGAGGGGATACGCAGTATTTT. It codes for CASSKAWRGRGDTQYF.

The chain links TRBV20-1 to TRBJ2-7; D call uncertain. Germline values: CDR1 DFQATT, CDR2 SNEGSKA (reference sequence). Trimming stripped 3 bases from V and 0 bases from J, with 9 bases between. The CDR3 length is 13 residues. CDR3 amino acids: CSASGSSSYEQYF. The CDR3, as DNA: TGCAGTGCTAGCGGCTCAAGCTCCTACGAGCAGTACTTC.

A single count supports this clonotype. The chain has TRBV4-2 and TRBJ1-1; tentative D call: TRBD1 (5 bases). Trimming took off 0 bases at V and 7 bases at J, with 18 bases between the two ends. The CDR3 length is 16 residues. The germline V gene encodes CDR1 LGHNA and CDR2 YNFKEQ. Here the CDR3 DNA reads TGTGCCAGCAGCCAAGATCCCGACAGAGCACGTATTGAAGCTTTCTTT. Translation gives CASSQDPDRARIEAFF.

CDR3 nucleotides: TGTGCCAGCAGTTTATTTTCTGGCGGGAGGGCTTCCTACAATGAGCAGTTCTTC. This translates into CASSLFSGGRASYNEQFF. J is TRBJ2-1 and V is TRBV27, with TRBD2 matching over 9 bases. In germline, CDR1 is MNHEY, CDR2 SMNVEV (reference sequence). This CDR3 has 18 residues. The junction had 8 bases not matched to a gene; V was cut back by 1 base and J by 1 base.

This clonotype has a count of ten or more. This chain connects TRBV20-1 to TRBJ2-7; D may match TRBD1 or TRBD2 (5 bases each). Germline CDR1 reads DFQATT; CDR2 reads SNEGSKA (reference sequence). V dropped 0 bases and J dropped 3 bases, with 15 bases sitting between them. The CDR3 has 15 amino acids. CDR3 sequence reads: CSARDAGTVNYEQYF. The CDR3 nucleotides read TGCAGTGCTAGAGACGCCGGGACGGTAAACTACGAGCAGTACTTC.

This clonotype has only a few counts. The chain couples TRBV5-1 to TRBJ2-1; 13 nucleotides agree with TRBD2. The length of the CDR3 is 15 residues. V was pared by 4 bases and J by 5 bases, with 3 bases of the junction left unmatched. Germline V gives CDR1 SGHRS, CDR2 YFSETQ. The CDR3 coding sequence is TGCGCCAGCAGCCAACTAGCGGGGGGGCACAATGAGCAGTTCTTC. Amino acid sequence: CASSQLAGGHNEQFF.

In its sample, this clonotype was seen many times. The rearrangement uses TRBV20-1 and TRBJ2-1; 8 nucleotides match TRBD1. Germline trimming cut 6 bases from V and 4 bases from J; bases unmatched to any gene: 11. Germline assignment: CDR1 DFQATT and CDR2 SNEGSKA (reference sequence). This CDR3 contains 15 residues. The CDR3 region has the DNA TGCAGTGCGGGGTTGGGACAGGCCAATTACAATGAGCAGTTCTTC. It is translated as CSAGLGQANYNEQFF.

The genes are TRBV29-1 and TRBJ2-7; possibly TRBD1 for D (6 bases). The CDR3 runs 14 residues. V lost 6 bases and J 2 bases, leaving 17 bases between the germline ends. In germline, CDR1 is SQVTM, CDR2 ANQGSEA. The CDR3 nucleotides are TGCAGCGTACCTAACCCGGGACACACCTACGAGCAGTACTTC. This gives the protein CSVPNPGHTYEQYF.

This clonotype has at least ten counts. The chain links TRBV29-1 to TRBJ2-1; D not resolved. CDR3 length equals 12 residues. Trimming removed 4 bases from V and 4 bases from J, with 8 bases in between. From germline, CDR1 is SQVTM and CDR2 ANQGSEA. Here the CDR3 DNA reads TGCAGCGTTGCCTTGACTTACAATGAGCAGTTCTTC. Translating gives CSVALTYNEQFF.